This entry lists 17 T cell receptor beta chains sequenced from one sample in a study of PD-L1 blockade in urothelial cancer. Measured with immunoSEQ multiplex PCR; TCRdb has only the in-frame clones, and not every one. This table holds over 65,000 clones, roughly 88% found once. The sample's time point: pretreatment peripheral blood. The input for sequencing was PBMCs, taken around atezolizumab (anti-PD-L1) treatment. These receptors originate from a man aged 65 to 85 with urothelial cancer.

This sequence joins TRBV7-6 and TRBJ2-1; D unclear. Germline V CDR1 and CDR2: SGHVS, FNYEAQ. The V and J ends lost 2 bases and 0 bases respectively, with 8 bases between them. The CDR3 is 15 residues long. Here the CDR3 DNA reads TGTGCCAGCAGCTTAATGCCGAGCTCCTACAATGAGCAGTTCTTC. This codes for CASSLMPSSYNEQFF.

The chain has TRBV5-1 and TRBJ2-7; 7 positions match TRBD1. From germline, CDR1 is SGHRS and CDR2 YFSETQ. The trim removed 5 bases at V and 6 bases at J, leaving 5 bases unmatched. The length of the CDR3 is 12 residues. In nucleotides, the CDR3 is TGCGCCAGCAGTACAGGGGCCTCCGAGCAGTACTTC. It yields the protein CASSTGASEQYF.

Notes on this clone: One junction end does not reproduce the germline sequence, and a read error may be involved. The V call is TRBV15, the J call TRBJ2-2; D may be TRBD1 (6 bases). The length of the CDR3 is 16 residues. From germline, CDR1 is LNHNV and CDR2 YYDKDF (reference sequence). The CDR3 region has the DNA TGTGCCACCACCAGAGCTGGATGGGGGCAGAGCGGGGAGCTGTTTTTT. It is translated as CATTRAGWGQSGELFF.

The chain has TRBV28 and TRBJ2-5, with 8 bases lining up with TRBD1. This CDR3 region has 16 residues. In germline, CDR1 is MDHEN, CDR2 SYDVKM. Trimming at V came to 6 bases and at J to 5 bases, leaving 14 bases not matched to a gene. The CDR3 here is CASSPGGQLLGETQYF. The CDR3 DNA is TGTGCCAGCAGCCCAGGGGGCCAACTTTTGGGGGAGACCCAGTACTTC.

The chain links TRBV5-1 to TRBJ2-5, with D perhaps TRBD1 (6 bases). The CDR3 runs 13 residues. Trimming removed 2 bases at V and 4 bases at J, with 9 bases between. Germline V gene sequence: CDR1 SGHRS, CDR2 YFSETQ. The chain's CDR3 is CASSLPGAETQYF. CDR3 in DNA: TGCGCCAGCAGCTTACCAGGGGCAGAGACCCAGTACTTC. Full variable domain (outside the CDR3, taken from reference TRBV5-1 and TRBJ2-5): KAGVTQTPRYLIKTRGQQVTLSCSPISGHRSVSWYQQTPGQGLQFLFEYFSETQRNKGNFPGRFSGRQFSNSRSEMNVSTLELGDSALYLCASSLPGAETQYFGPGTRLLVL.

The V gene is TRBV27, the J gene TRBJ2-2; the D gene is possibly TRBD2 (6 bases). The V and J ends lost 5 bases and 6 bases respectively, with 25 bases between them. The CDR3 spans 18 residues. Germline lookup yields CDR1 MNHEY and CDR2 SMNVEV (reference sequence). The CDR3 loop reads CASSTRLDQGWVAGELFF. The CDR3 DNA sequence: TGTGCCAGCAGTACCCGACTAGATCAAGGTTGGGTCGCCGGGGAGCTGTTTTTT.

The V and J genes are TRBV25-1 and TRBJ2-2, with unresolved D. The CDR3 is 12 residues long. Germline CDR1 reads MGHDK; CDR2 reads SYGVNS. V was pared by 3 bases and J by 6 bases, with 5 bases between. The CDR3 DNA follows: TGTGCCAGCAGTGACTACGCCGGGGAGCTGTTTTTT. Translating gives CASSDYAGELFF.

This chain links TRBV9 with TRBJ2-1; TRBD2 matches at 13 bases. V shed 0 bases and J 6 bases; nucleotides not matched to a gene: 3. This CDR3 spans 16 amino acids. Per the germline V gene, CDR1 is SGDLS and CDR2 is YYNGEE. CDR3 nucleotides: TGTGCCAGCAGCGTAGGGACTAGCGGGGGATTCAATGAGCAGTTCTTC. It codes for CASSVGTSGGFNEQFF.

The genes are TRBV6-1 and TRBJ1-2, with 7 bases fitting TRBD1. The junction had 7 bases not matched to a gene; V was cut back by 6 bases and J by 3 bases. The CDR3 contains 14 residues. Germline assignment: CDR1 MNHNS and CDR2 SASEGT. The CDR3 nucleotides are TGTGCCAGCAGCTTAACCGGGACAGACTATGGCTACACCTTC. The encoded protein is CASSLTGTDYGYTF.

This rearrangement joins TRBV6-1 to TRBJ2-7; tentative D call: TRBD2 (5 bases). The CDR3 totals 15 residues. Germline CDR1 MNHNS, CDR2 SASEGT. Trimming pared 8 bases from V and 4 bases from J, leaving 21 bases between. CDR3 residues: CASPGPAGGSYEQYF. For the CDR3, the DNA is TGTGCCAGCCCCGGACCTGCGGGCGGATCTTACGAGCAGTACTTC.

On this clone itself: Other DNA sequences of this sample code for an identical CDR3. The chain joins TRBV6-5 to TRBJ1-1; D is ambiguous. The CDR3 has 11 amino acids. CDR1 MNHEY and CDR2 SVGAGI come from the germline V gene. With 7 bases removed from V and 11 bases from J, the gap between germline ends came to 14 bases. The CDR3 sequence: CASTLGREAFF. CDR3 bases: TGTGCCAGCACCCTGGGCCGGGAGGCTTTCTTT.

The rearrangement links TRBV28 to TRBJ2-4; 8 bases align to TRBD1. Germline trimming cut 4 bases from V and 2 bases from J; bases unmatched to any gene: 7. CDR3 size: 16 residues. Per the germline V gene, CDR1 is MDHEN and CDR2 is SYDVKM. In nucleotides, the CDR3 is TGTGCCAGCAGTTCGCCGGGACAGGCGTCCAAAAACATTCAGTACTTC. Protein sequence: CASSSPGQASKNIQYF.

Written as DNA, the CDR3 is TGCGCCAGCAGTGCCGGCGGGAGTGGGACAGATACGCAGTATTTT. Translating it yields CASSAGGSGTDTQYF. This chain uses TRBV10-1 with TRBJ2-3; 7 positions match TRBD2. The V gene's germline CDR1 is WNHNN and CDR2 SYGVQD (reference sequence). The CDR3 extends over 15 amino acids. With 4 bases clipped from V and 3 bases from J, the junction kept 7 bases outside the gene matches.

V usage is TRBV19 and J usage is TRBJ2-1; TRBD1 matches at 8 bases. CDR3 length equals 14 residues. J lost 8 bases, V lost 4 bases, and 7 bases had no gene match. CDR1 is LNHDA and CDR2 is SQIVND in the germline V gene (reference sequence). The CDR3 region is CASSKGQGRDEQFF. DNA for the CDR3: TGTGCCAGTAGTAAAGGACAGGGACGGGATGAGCAGTTCTTC.

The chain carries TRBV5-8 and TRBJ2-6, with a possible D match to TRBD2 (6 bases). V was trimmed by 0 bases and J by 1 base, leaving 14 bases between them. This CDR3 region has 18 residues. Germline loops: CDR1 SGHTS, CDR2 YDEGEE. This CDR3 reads CASSLVVWRDSGANVLTF. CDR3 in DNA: TGTGCCAGCAGCTTGGTTGTATGGCGGGATTCTGGGGCCAACGTCCTGACTTTC. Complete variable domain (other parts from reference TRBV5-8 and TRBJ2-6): EAGVTQSPTHLIKTRGQQATLRCSPISGHTSVYWYQQALGLGLQFLLWYDEGEERNRGNFPPRFSGRQFPNYSSELNVNALELEDSALYLCASSLVVWRDSGANVLTFGAGSRLTVL.

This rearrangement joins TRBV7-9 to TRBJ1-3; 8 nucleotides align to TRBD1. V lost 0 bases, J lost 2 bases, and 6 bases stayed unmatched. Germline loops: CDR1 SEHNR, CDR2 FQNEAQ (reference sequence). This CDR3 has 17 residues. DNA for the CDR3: TGTGCCAGCAGCTTAGCGCTCGGCAGGGGGCCTGGAAACACCATATATTTT. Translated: CASSLALGRGPGNTIYF.

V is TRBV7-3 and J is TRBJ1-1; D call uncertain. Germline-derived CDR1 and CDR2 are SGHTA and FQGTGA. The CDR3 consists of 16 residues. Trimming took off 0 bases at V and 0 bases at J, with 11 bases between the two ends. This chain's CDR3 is CASSLTRAGLNTEAFF. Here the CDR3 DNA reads TGTGCCAGCAGCTTAACGAGAGCGGGCCTGAACACTGAAGCTTTCTTT.